This T cell receptor (beta chain) comes out of a study of blood T cells in healthy people across ages. The people who gave samples were healthy Caucasians from Russia, aged about 6 to 95. Isolation recovered at least 6.5 million PBMCs from every sample. Extractions gave at least 6 micrograms of total RNA per sample. Together with a sample-barcoded 5' primer, a J-beta primer mix was included in a second PCR lasting about 7 to 11 cycles. Tags on each cDNA molecule came from a template-switch adaptor with 12 random nucleotides. One entry per CDR3 protein results from TCRdb running MiXCR on the 5' RACE reads. The top ten hold around a quarter of the sample, which has 790,000 or so distinct CDR3 sequences, just over 55% seen once. This clonotype was counted a few times. This CDR3 has 14 amino acids. CDR1 is ENHRY, CDR2 SYGVKD, per germline.

The receptor was isolated from a man aged 35 to 55 in good health. The chain recombines TRBV10-3 with TRBJ2-5; 9 nucleotides agree with TRBD1. The DNA end lines up better with TRBJ2-7; the J call may be wrong. Sequenced: blood. The DNA of the CDR3 is TGTGCCATCAGTAGTCGACAGGGGGAAGTCGAGCAGTACTTC. Its protein is CAISSRQGEVEQYF.